The next 4 T cell receptor beta chains were all read from a single sample in a study of OX40 agonist ivuxolimab in advanced cancers. TCRdb's table, derived via immunoSEQ multiplex PCR, lists solely in-frame clones and lacks some. The sample has tens of thousands of clones; approximately 90% are singletons. Sample: CD4+ or CD8+ T cells sorted from blood, taken in a trial of the OX40 agonist ivuxolimab. These receptors all come from an adult with an advanced solid tumor such as melanoma, head and neck, liver or kidney cancer.

A word on this clone: The sample contains more than one DNA sequence encoding this CDR3. J is TRBJ2-5 and V is TRBV18; D is unresolved. CDR1 is KGHSH, CDR2 LQKENI, per germline. CDR3 size: 11 residues. The V and J ends lost 3 bases and 3 bases respectively, with 2 bases between them. The chain's CDR3 is CASSPKETQYF. The CDR3, as DNA: TGTGCCAGCTCACCCAAAGAGACCCAGTACTTC.

The chain links TRBV7-2 to TRBJ1-3; possible D gene TRBD1, 6 bases. Trimming removed 5 bases at V and 0 bases at J, with 11 bases between. The CDR3 runs to 15 residues. The germline CDR1 and CDR2 sequences are SGHTA and FQGNSA. The CDR3 here is CASSDDRFSGNTIYF. The DNA for the CDR3 is TGTGCCAGCAGCGATGACAGGTTCTCTGGAAACACCATATATTTT.

V gene TRBV18 combines with J gene TRBJ1-1; D may be TRBD1 (6 bases). From germline, CDR1 is KGHSH and CDR2 LQKENI. The CDR3 length is 14 residues. V was shortened by 3 bases and J by 6 bases, with 14 bases between the two germline ends. CDR3 coding DNA: TGTGCCAGCTCACCGGGGGCACAGGTCGCTGAAGCTTTCTTT. Protein: CASSPGAQVAEAFF.

CDR3 coding DNA: TGTGCCAGCAGCATAAAGCGGGGACCCTACGAGCAGTACTTC. It translates to CASSIKRGPYEQYF. J is TRBJ2-7 and V is TRBV7-8; 7 nucleotides align to TRBD2. The CDR3 contains 14 residues. The germline V gene has CDR1 SGHVS and CDR2 FQNEAQ. J was trimmed by 2 bases and V by 5 bases; bases with no gene match: 6.